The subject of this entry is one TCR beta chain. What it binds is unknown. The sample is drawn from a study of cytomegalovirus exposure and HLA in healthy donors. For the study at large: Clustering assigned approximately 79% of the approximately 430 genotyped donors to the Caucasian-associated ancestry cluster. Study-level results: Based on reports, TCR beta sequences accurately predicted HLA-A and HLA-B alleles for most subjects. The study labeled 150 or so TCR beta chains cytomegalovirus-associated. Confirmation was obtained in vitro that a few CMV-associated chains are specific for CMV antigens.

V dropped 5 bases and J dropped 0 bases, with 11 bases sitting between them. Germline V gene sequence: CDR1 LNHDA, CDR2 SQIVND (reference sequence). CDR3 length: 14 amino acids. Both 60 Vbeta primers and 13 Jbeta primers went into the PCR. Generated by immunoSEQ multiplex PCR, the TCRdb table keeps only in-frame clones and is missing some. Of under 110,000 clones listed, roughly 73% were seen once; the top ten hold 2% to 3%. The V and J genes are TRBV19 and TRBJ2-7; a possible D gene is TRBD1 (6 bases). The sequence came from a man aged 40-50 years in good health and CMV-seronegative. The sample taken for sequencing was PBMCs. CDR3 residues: CASSRDKSSYEQYF. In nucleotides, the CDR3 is TGTGCCAGTAGTCGGGACAAATCCTCCTACGAGCAGTACTTC. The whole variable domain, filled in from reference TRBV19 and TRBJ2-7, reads DGGITQSPKYLFRKEGQNVTLSCEQNLNHDAMYWYRQDPGQGLRLIYYSQIVNDFQKGDIAEGYSVSREKKESFPLTVTSAQKNPTAFYLCASSRDKSSYEQYFGPGTRLTVT.